Sequencing of this T cell receptor (beta chain) was carried out in a study of T cells in localized non-small cell lung cancer. Trimming cost V 5 bases and J 6 bases, with 2 bases left between them. The germline CDR1 and CDR2 sequences are MNHNS and SASEGT. CDR3 length equals 9 residues. The assay was immunoSEQ multiplex PCR, and TCRdb's table has in-frame clones only and misses some. The repertoire holds tens of thousands of clones, less than 90% seen once, with 10% to 15% in the top ten. The source material was peripheral blood, sampled before any cancer treatment. This clonotype originated in a male donor aged 60 or over with stage I lung adenocarcinoma. The chain is built from TRBV6-1 and TRBJ2-7; no clear D. DNA for the CDR3: TGTGCCAGCAGTCCCGAGCAGTACTTC. It translates to CASSPEQYF.